Each of the 18 T cell receptor beta chains below was sequenced from the same sample in a study of blood T cell repertoires in COVID-19. Clones were read by immunoSEQ multiplex PCR, and TCRdb kept only the in-frame ones, dropping some. The sample has 95,000 to 110,000 clones; over 75% are singletons. The sample consisted of peripheral blood. The receptors originated from a human donor in a cohort sampled during active COVID-19.

This chain uses TRBV29-1 with TRBJ2-1, with TRBD1 matching over 8 bases. Per germline, CDR1 SQVTM and CDR2 ANQGSEA. The junction had 5 bases not matched to a gene; V was cut back by 0 bases and J by 7 bases. This CDR3 is 14 amino acids long. The CDR3 sequence is CSVEDQGALNEQFF. As DNA, the CDR3 is TGCAGCGTTGAAGATCAGGGGGCGTTGAATGAGCAGTTCTTC.

CDR3 coding DNA: TGTGCCAGCAAACCGTACAGGGCGGATAATTCACCCCTCCACTTT. Protein sequence: CASKPYRADNSPLHF. The chain is built from TRBV2 and TRBJ1-6; weak D call: TRBD1 (6 bases). The V and J ends lost 7 bases and 5 bases respectively, with 15 bases between them. Germline values: CDR1 SNHLY, CDR2 FYNNEI. The CDR3 runs 15 residues.

V is TRBV3-1 (or the pseudogene TRBV3-2) and J is TRBJ2-7; 8 bases are shared with TRBD1. This CDR3 is 15 amino acids long. Germline values: CDR1 LGHDT, CDR2 YNNKEL (reference sequence). The trim removed 1 base at V and 1 base at J, leaving 3 bases unmatched. The CDR3 DNA reads TGTGCCAGCAGCCAAGGAACAGGGGGTTCCTACGAGCAGTACTTC. Protein: CASSQGTGGSYEQYF.

The J gene is TRBJ2-3, the V gene TRBV19, with 14 bases aligning to TRBD2. CDR3 length: 16 amino acids. Trimming took 4 bases from V and 4 from J; bases not matched to a gene: 4. Germline V gives CDR1 LNHDA, CDR2 SQIVND (reference sequence). This CDR3 is CASSTLTSGGADTQYF. CDR3 sequence (DNA): TGTGCCAGTAGTACTCTGACTAGCGGGGGGGCAGATACGCAGTATTTT.

The chain is built from TRBV3-1 (or the pseudogene TRBV3-2) and TRBJ2-2, with no clear D. Germline V gene lookup returns CDR1 LGHDT and CDR2 YNNKEL (reference sequence). V lost 1 base to trimming and J lost 3 bases, with 12 bases between them. CDR3 length: 16 residues. DNA of the CDR3: TGTGCCAGCAGCCAAGTGTACGATCGGGACACCGGGGAGCTGTTTTTT. This codes for CASSQVYDRDTGELFF.

The CDR3 DNA follows: TGTGCCAGCAGCTTAGTGATGACGGGGAACACCGGGGAGCTGTTTTTT. Translating it yields CASSLVMTGNTGELFF. J is TRBJ2-2 and V is TRBV7-8; D gene uncertain. CDR1 is SGHVS and CDR2 is FQNEAQ in the germline V gene. Trimming removed 1 base from V and 1 base from J, with 10 bases in between. The CDR3 covers 16 residues.

The V call is TRBV7-2, the J call TRBJ2-7; 13 bases align to TRBD2. CDR1 and CDR2 (germline): SGHTA, FQGNSA. This CDR3 has 15 residues. V lost 5 bases to trimming and J lost 3 bases; unmatched junction nucleotides: 4. Here the CDR3 DNA reads TGTGCCAGCAGCCGTTGGACTAGCGGGGGCTACGAGCAGTACTTC. Protein sequence: CASSRWTSGGYEQYF.

The chain is built from TRBV7-9 and TRBJ1-5; D is uncertain. This CDR3 is 13 amino acids long. The germline V gene encodes CDR1 SEHNR and CDR2 FQNEAQ (reference sequence). V lost 1 base and J lost 7, with 8 bases in between. The CDR3 bases are TGTGCCAGCAGCTTAGGATCCGGGCAGCCCCAGCATTTT. This translates into CASSLGSGQPQHF.

This clone is a singleton in its sample. J is TRBJ1-5 and V is TRBV19, with 8 bases matching TRBD1. Germline CDR1 reads LNHDA; CDR2 reads SQIVND (reference sequence). With 7 bases clipped from V and 7 bases from J, the junction kept 12 bases outside the gene matches. The CDR3 spans 15 residues. CDR3 residues: CASTSPAGGAQPQHF. For the CDR3, the DNA is TGTGCCAGTACCTCCCCCGCAGGGGGCGCACAGCCCCAGCATTTT.

V is TRBV6-1 and J is TRBJ2-5; 8 bases are a match to TRBD2. The length of the CDR3 is 14 residues. CDR1 is MNHNS, CDR2 SASEGT, per germline. Trimming at V came to 3 bases and at J to 3 bases, leaving 3 bases not matched to a gene. The CDR3 coding sequence is TGTGCCAGCAGTGACCCGGGACTAGAAGAGACCCAGTACTTC. Amino acids: CASSDPGLEETQYF.

The genes are TRBV24-1 and TRBJ2-7, with D maybe TRBD2 (6 bases). V gave up 9 bases and J gave up 2 bases, with 19 bases separating them. CDR1 is KGHDR, CDR2 SFDVKD, per germline. The length of the CDR3 is 15 residues. The CDR3 region is CATGDWTDGTYEQYF. The CDR3 DNA follows: TGTGCCACCGGGGACTGGACCGACGGGACCTACGAGCAGTACTTC.

This chain connects TRBV5-6 to TRBJ2-7; TRBD1 matches at 8 bases. Germline trimming cut 0 bases from V and 6 bases from J; bases unmatched to any gene: 5. This CDR3 is built from 14 residues. Germline V gene lookup returns CDR1 SGHDT and CDR2 YYEEEE. The DNA for the CDR3 is TGTGCCAGCAGCTTGGGCGGCCAGGGGGCCGAGCAGTACTTC. Its translation is CASSLGGQGAEQYF.

The CDR3 protein is CASSRLGLYNEQFF. The CDR3 DNA sequence: TGTGCCAGCAGTCGCTTGGGACTCTACAATGAGCAGTTCTTC. The chain couples TRBV28 to TRBJ2-1, with a possible D match to TRBD2 (6 bases). The length of the CDR3 is 14 residues. Trimming removed 5 bases from V and 3 bases from J, with 11 bases in between. Germline V gene lookup returns CDR1 MDHEN and CDR2 SYDVKM. Using reference TRBV28 and TRBJ2-1 for the parts outside the CDR3, the full variable domain is DVKVTQSSRYLVKRTGEKVFLECVQDMDHENMFWYRQDPGLGLRLIYFSYDVKMKEKGDIPEGYSVSREKKERFSLILESASTNQTSMYLCASSRLGLYNEQFFGPGTRLTVL.

Details on this clone: Other DNA sequences of this sample code for an identical CDR3. J is TRBJ2-7 and V is TRBV28; 9 bases are a match to TRBD1. The V segment lost 9 bases and the J segment 1 base; nucleotides outside the gene matches: 13. CDR3 length: 16 residues. Germline assignment: CDR1 MDHEN and CDR2 SYDVKM. CDR3 in amino acids: CASSSLTGGASYEQYF. The CDR3 DNA sequence: TGTGCCAGTTCTAGCCTTACAGGGGGCGCTTCCTACGAGCAGTACTTC. Looking up the rest from reference TRBV28 and TRBJ2-7 gives the full variable domain: DVKVTQSSRYLVKRTGEKVFLECVQDMDHENMFWYRQDPGLGLRLIYFSYDVKMKEKGDIPEGYSVSREKKERFSLILESASTNQTSMYLCASSSLTGGASYEQYFGPGTRLTVT.

This chain joins TRBV5-6 and TRBJ2-5; D is possibly TRBD2 (6 bases). In germline, CDR1 is SGHDT, CDR2 YYEEEE. Trimming pared 2 bases from V and 5 bases from J, leaving 16 bases between. This CDR3 contains 15 residues. In nucleotides, the CDR3 is TGTGCCAGCAGCTTTATGGCGGGACTCGGGGAGACCCAGTACTTC. Amino acid sequence: CASSFMAGLGETQYF.

The V gene is TRBV2, the J gene TRBJ2-7; 9 bases agree with TRBD1. The V segment lost 6 bases and the J segment 3 bases; nucleotides outside the gene matches: 6. The V gene's germline CDR1 is SNHLY and CDR2 FYNNEI. The CDR3 is 14 residues long. CDR3 protein: CASRYQDRGYEQYF. The CDR3, as DNA: TGTGCCAGCAGGTATCAGGACAGGGGCTACGAGCAGTACTTC.

The genes are TRBV27 and TRBJ1-4; D possibly corresponds to TRBD1 (6 bases). The length of the CDR3 is 14 residues. The germline CDR1 and CDR2 sequences are MNHEY and SMNVEV (reference sequence). Trimming took off 7 bases at V and 4 bases at J, with 13 bases between the two ends. CDR3 DNA: TGTGCCAGCACCTGGACAGCCAATAATGAAAAACTGTTTTTT. It yields the protein CASTWTANNEKLFF.

This sequence joins TRBV27 and TRBJ1-5, with a possible D match to TRBD1 (6 bases). The V and J ends lost 5 bases and 0 bases respectively, with 14 bases between them. Germline CDR1 MNHEY, CDR2 SMNVEV (reference sequence). The CDR3 covers 16 residues. In DNA, the CDR3 is TGTGCCAGCAGTACCCGGGACAAATATAGCAATCAGCCCCAGCATTTT. Its protein product is CASSTRDKYSNQPQHF.